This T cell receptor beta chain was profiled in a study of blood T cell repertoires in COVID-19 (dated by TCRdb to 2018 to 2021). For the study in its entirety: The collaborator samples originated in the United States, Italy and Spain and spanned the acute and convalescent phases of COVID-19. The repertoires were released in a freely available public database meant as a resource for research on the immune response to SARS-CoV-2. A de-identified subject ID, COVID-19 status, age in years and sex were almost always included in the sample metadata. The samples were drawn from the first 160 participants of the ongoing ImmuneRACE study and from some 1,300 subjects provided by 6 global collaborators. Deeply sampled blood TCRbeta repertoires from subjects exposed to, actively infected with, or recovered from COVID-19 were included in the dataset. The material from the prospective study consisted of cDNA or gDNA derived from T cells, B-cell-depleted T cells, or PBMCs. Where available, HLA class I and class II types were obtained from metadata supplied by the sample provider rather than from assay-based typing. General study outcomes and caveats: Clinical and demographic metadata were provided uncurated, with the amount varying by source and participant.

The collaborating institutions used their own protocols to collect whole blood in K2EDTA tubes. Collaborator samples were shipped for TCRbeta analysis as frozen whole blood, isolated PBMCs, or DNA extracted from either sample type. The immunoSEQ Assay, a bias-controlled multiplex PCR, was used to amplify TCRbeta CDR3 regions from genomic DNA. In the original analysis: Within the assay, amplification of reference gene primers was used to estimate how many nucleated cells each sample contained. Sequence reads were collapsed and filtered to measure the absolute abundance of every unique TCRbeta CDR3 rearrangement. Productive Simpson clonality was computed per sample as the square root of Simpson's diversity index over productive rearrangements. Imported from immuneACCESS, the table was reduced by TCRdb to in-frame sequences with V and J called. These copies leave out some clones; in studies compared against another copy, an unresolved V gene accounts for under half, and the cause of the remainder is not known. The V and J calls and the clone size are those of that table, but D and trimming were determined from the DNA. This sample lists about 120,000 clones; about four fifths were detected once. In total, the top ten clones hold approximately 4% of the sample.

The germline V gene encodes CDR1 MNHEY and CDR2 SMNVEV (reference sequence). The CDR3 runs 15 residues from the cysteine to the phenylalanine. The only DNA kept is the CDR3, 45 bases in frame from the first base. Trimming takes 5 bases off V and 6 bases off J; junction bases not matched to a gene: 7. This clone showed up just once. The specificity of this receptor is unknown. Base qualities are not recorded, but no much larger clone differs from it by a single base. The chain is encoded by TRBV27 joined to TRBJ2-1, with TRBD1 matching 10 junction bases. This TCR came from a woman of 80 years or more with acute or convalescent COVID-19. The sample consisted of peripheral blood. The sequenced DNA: TGTGCCAGCAGTACCCCGGGACAGGGGTCCAATGAGCAGTTCTTC. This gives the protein CASSTPGQGSNEQFF.